This TCR beta chain was retrieved from a study of identical twins. TCRdb independently ran MiXCR on the 5' RACE reads; one entry per CDR3 protein. The sample contains fewer than 450,000 distinct CDR3 sequences, 7% to 9.5% of which appear only once. The study's findings and limits: Cord blood beta clonotypes present at high abundance carried fewer insertions; no such pattern appeared in memory repertoires. The authors noted that invariant MAIT and iNKT cells could partly confound zero-insertion analyses.

This clonotype was observed a few times. What it binds is unknown. Only healthy Caucasians were included as donors. The sequenced material came from naive T cells sorted from blood. The sequence was collected from a woman aged 45-65 years in good health.

This chain's CDR3 is CATSAPSPPSTDTQYF. The CDR3 region has the DNA TGTGCCACCAGTGCGCCTAGCCCTCCTAGCACAGATACGCAGTATTTT. This chain connects TRBV24-1 to TRBJ2-3; possible D gene TRBD2, 5 bases. CDR1 KGHDR and CDR2 SFDVKD come from the germline V gene. CDR3 size: 16 residues. V gave up 5 bases and J gave up 0 bases, with 14 bases separating them.